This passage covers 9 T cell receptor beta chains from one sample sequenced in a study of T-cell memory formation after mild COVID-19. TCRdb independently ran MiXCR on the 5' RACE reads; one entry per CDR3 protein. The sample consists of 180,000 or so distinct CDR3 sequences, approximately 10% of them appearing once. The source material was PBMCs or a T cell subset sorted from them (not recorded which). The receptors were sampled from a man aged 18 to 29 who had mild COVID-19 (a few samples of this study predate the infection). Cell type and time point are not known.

This CDR3 is CASTLGPARETQYF. The DNA of the CDR3 is TGTGCCAGCACTCTGGGCCCAGCGCGAGAGACCCAGTACTTC. This chain links TRBV12-3 or TRBV12-4 with TRBJ2-5; the D is unclear. Trimming took off 7 bases at V and 4 bases at J, with 16 bases between the two ends. The CDR3 length is 14 residues.

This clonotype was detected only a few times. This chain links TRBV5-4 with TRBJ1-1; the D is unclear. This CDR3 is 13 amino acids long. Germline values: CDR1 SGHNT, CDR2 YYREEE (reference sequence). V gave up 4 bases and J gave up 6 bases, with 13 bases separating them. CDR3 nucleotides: TGTGCCAGCAGCCCAAGCCGAATCGCTGAAGCTTTCTTT. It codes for CASSPSRIAEAFF.

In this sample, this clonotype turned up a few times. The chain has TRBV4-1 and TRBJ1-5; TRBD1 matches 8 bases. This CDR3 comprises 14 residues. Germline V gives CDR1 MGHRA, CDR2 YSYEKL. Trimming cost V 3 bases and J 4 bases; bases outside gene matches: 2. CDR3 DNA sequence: TGCGCCAGCAGCCACAGGGGGCTGAATCAGCCCCAGCATTTT. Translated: CASSHRGLNQPQHF.

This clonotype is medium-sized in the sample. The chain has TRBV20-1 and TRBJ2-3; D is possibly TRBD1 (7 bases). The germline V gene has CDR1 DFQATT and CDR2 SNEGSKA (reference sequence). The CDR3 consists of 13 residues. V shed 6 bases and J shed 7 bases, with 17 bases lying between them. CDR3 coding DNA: TGCAGTGCGTTCCAGGGGGGACCCAATACGCAGTATTTT. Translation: CSAFQGGPNTQYF.

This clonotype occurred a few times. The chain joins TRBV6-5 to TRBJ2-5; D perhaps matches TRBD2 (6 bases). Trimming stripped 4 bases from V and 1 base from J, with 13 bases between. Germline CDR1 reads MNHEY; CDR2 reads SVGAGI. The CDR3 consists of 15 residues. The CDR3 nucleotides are TGTGCCAGCAGTTCAATCTCCGGGGGCCAAGAGACCCAGTACTTC. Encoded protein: CASSSISGGQETQYF.

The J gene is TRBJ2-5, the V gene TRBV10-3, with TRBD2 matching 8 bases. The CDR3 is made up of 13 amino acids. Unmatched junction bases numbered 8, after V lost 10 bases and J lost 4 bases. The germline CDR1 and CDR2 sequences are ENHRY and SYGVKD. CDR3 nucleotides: TGTGCCACCGGGGGGGCCCGGGGAGAGACCCAGTACTTC. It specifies CATGGARGETQYF.

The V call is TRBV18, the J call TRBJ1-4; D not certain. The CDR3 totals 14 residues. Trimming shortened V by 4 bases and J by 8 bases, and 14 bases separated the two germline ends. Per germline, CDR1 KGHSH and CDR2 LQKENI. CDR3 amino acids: CASSHKGMAEKLFF. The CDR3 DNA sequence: TGTGCCAGCTCACATAAGGGAATGGCAGAAAAACTGTTTTTT. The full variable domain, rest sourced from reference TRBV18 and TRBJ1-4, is NAGVMQNPRHLVRRRGQEARLRCSPMKGHSHVYWYRQLPEEGLKFMVYLQKENIIDESGMPKERFSAEFPKEGPSILRIQQVVRGDSAAYFCASSHKGMAEKLFFGSGTQLSVL.

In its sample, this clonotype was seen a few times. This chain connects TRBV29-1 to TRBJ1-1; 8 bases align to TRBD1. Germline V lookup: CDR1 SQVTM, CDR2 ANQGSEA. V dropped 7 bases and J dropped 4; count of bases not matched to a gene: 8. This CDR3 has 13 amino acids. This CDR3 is CSAPGQARTEAFF. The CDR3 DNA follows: TGCAGCGCCCCGGGACAGGCACGCACTGAAGCTTTCTTT.

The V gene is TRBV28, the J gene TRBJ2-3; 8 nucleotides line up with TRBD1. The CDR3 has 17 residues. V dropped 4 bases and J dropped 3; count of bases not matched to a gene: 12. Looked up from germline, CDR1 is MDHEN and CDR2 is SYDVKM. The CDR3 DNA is TGTGCCAGCAGTTCCCAGCCGACAGGGGTATTTACAGATACGCAGTATTTT. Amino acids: CASSSQPTGVFTDTQYF.